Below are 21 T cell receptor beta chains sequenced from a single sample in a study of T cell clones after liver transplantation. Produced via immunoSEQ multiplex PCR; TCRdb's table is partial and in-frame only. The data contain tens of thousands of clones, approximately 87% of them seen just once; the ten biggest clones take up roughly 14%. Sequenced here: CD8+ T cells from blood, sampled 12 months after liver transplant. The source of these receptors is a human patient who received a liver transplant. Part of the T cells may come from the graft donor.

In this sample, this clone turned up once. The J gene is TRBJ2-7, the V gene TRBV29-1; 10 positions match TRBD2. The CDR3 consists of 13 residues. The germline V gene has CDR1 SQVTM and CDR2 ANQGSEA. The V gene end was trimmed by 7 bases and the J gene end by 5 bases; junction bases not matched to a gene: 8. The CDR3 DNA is TGCAGCGGACTAGCGGGTTACGGCCACGAGCAGTACTTC. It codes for CSGLAGYGHEQYF.

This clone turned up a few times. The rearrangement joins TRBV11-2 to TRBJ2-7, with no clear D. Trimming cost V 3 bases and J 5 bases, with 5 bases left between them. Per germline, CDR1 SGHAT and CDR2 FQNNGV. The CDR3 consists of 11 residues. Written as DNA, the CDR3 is TGTGCCAGCAGCTTTACCCACGAGCAGTACTTC. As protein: CASSFTHEQYF.

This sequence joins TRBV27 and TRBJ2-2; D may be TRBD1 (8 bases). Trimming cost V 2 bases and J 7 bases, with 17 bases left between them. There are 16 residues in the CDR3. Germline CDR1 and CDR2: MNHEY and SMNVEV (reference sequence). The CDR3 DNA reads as TGTGCCAGCAGTTTAGGACAGGGAGGGGCAAACGGGGAGCTGTTTTTT. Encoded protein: CASSLGQGGANGELFF.

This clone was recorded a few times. DNA for the CDR3: TGTGCCAGCAGCCCCGGGACAGACTACGAGCAGTACTTC. Translation: CASSPGTDYEQYF. The V gene is TRBV27, the J gene TRBJ2-7; the match to TRBD1 covers 7 bases. The CDR3 is 13 amino acids. CDR1 is MNHEY and CDR2 is SMNVEV in the germline V gene (reference sequence). The trim removed 6 bases at V and 3 bases at J, leaving 5 bases unmatched.

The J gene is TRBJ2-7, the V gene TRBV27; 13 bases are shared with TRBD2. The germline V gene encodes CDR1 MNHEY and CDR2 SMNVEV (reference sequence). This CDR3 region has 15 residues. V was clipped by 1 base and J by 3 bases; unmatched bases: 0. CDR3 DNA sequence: TGTGCCAGCAGTTTATGGACTAGCGGGAGCTACGAGCAGTACTTC. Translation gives CASSLWTSGSYEQYF.

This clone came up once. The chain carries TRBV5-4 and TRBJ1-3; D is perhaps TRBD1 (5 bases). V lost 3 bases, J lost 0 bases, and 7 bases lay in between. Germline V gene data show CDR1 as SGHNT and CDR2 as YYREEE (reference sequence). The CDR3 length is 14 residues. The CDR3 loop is CASSWDGSGNTIYF. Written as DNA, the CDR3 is TGTGCCAGCAGCTGGGACGGCTCTGGAAACACCATATATTTT.

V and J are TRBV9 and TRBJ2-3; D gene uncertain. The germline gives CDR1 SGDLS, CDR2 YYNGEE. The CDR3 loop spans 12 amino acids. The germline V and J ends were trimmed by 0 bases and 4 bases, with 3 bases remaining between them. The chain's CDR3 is CASSVVADTQYF. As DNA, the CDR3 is TGTGCCAGCAGCGTAGTTGCAGATACGCAGTATTTT.

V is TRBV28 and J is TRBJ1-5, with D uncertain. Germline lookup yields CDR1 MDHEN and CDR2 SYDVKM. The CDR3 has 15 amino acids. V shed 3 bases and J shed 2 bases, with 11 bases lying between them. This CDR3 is CASSFAGWGNQPQHF. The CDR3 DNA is TGTGCCAGCAGTTTTGCGGGCTGGGGCAATCAGCCCCAGCATTTT.

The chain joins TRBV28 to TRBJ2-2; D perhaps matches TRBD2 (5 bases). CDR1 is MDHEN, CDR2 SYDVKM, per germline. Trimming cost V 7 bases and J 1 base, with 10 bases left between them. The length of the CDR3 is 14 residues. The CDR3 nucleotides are TGTGCCAGCACGAGGGTTCTGAACACCGGGGAGCTGTTTTTT. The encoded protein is CASTRVLNTGELFF.

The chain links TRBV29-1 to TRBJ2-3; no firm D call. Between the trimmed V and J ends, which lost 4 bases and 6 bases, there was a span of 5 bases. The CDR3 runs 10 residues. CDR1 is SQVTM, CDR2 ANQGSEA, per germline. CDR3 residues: CSVVFDTQYF. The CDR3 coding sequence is TGCAGCGTTGTGTTCGATACGCAGTATTTT.

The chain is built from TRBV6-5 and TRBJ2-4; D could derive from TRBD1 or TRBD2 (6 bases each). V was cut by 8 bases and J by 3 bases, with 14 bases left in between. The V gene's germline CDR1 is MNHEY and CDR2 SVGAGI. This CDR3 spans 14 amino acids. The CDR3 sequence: CASSVGGLKNIQYF. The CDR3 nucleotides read TGTGCCAGCTCCGTTGGGGGGCTCAAAAACATTCAGTACTTC.

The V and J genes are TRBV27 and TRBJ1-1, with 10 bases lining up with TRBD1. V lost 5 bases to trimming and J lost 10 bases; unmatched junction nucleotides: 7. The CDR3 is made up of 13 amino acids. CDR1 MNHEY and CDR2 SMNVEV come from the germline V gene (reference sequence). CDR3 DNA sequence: TGTGCCAGCAGTCCCGGGACAGGGGCGGCAGCTTTCTTT. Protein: CASSPGTGAAAFF.

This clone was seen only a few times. The CDR3 bases are TGTGCCAGCAGCCAAGTAACGCGGGGTCTAAACATTCAGTACTTC. This gives the protein CASSQVTRGLNIQYF. The rearrangement joins TRBV14 to TRBJ2-4; D possibly corresponds to TRBD2 (6 bases). Germline lookup yields CDR1 SGHDN and CDR2 FVKESK. Trimming pared 1 base from V and 6 bases from J, leaving 13 bases between. The CDR3 runs 15 residues.

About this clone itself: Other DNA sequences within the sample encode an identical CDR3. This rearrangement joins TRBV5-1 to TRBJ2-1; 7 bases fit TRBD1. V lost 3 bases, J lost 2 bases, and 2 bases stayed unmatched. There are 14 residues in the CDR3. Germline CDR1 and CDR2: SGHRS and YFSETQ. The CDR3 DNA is TGCGCCAGCAGCTCAGGGGGAACCTACAATGAGCAGTTCTTC. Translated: CASSSGGTYNEQFF.

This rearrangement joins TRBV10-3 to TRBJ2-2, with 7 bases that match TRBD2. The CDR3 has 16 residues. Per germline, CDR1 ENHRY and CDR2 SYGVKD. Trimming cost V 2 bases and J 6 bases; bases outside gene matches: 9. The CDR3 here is CAISESREEVAGELFF. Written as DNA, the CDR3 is TGTGCCATCAGTGAGAGTCGGGAGGAGGTGGCCGGGGAGCTGTTTTTT.

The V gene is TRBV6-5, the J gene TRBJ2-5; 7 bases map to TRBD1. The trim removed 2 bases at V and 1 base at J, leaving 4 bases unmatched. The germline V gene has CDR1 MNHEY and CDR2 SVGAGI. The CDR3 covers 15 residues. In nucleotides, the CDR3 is TGTGCCAGCAGTTACACCGGACAGGTCCAAGAGACCCAGTACTTC. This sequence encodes CASSYTGQVQETQYF.

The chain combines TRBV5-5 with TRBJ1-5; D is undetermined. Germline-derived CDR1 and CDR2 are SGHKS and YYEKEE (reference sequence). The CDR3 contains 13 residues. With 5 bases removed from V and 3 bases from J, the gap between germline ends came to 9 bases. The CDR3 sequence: CASSFGINQPQHF. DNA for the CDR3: TGTGCCAGCAGTTTCGGGATCAATCAGCCCCAGCATTTT. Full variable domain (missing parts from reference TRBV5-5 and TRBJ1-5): DAGVTQSPTHLIKTRGQQVTLRCSPISGHKSVSWYQQVLGQGPQFIFQYYEKEERGRGNFPDRFSARQFPNYSSELNVNALLLGDSALYLCASSFGINQPQHFGDGTRLSIL.

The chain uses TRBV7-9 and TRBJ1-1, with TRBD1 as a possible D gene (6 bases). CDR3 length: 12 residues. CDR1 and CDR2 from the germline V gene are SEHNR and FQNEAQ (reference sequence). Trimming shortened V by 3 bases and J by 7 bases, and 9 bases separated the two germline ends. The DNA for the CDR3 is TGTGCCAGCAGCTTTGCAGGGGTTGAAGCTTTCTTT. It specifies CASSFAGVEAFF. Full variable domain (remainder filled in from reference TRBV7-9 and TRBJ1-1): DTGVSQNPRHKITKRGQNVTFRCDPISEHNRLYWYRQTLGQGPEFLTYFQNEAQLEKSRLLSDRFSAERPKGSFSTLEIQRTEQGDSAMYLCASSFAGVEAFFGQGTRLTVV.

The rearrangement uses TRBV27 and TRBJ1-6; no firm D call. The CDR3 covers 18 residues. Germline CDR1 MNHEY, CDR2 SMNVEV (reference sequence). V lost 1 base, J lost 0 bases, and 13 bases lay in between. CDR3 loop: CASSLFGQQSSYNSPLHF. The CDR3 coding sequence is TGTGCCAGCAGTTTATTCGGCCAACAGAGCTCCTATAATTCACCCCTCCACTTT.

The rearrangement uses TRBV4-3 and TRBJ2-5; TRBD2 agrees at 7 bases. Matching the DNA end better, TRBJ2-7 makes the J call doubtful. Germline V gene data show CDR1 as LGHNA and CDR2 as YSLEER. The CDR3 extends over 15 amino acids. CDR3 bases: TGCGCCAGCAGCCAATGGGGCGGGAGCTCCTACGAGCAGTACTTC. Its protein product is CASSQWGGSSYEQYF.

CDR3 region: CASSTRTENTEAFF. The DNA for the CDR3 is TGTGCCAGCAGCACAAGGACAGAGAACACTGAAGCTTTCTTT. The gene calls are TRBV7-9 and TRBJ1-1; tentatively, D is TRBD1 (6 bases). Trimming took off 5 bases at V and 1 base at J, with 11 bases between the two ends. The CDR3 spans 14 residues. Germline V gene lookup returns CDR1 SEHNR and CDR2 FQNEAQ (reference sequence).